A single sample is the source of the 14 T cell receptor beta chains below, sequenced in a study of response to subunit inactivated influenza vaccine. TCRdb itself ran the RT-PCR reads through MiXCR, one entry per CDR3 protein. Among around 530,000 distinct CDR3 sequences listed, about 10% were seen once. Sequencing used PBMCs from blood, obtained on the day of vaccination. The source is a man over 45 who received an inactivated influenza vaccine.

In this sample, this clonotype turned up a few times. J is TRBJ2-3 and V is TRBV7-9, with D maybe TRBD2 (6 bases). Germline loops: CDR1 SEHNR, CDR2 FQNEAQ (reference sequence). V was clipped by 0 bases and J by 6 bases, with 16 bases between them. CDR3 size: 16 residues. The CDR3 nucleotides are TGTGCCAGCAGCTTAGCGGCCGGGAGCCCGTCTGATACGCAGTATTTT. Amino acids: CASSLAAGSPSDTQYF.

The CDR3 sequence is CASSTTTGAPLNQPQHF. The DNA for the CDR3 is TGTGCCAGCAGTACCACGACAGGGGCGCCGCTAAATCAGCCCCAGCATTTT. V gene TRBV27 combines with J gene TRBJ1-5; 8 nucleotides match TRBD1. This CDR3 region has 17 residues. V lost 5 bases, J lost 4 bases, and 13 bases stayed unmatched. Germline V gene sequence: CDR1 MNHEY, CDR2 SMNVEV (reference sequence).

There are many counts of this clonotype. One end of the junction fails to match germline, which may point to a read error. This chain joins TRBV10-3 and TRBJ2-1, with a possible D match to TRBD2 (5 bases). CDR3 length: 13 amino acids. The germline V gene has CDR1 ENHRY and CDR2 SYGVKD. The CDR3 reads CTIAPTMGYEQFF. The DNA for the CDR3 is TGCACAATAGCGCCTACTATGGGGTATGAGCAGTTCTTC.

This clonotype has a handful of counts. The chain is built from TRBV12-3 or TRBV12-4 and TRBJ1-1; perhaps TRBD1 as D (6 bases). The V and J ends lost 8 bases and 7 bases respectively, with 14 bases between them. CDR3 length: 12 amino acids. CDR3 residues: CASLDRVNEAFF. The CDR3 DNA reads TGTGCCAGCCTGGACAGAGTAAATGAAGCTTTCTTT.

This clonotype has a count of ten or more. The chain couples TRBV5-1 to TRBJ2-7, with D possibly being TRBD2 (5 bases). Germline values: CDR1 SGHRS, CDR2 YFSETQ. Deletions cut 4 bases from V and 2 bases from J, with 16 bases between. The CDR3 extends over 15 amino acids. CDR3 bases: TGCGCCAGCAGCCCGCAGAGCGGAGAAACCTACGAGCAGTACTTC. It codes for CASSPQSGETYEQYF.

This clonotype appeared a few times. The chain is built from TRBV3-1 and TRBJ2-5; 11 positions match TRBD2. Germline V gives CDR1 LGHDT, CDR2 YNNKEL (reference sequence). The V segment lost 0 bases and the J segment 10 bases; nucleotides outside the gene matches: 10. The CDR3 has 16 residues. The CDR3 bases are TGTGCCAGCAGCCAAGATTTAGTTAGCGGGGGGGCTAGCCAGTACTTC. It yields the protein CASSQDLVSGGASQYF.

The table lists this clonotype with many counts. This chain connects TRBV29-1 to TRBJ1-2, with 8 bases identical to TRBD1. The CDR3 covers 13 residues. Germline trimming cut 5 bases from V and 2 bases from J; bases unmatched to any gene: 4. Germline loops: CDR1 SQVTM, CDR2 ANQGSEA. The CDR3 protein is CSVPGQVNYGYTF. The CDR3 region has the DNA TGCAGCGTTCCGGGACAGGTCAACTATGGCTACACCTTC.

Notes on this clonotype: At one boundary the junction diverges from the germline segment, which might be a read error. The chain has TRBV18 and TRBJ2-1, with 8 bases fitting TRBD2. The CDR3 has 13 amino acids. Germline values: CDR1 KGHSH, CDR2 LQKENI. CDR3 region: CASSPPSAGVLLF. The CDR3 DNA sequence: TGTGCCAGCTCACCACCTTCAGCGGGGGTCTTACTCTTC.

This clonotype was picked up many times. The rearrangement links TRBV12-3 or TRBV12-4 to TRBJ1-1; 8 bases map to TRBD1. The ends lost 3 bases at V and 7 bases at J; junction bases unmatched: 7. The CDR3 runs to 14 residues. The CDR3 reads CASSFTGGGDEAFF. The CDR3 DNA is TGTGCCAGCAGTTTTACAGGGGGTGGGGATGAAGCTTTCTTT.

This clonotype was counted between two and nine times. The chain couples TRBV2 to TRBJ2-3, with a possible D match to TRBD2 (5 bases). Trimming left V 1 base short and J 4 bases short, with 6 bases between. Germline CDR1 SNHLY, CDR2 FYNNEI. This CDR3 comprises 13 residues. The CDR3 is CASSEGRADTQYF. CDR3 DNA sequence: TGTGCCAGCAGTGAAGGGCGGGCAGATACGCAGTATTTT.

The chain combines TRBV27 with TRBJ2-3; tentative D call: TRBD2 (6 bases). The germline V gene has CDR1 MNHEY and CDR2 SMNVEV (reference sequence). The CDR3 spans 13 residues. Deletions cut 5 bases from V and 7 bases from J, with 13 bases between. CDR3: CASSPTGGYTQYF. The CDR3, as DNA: TGTGCCAGCAGTCCAACCGGGGGTTATACGCAGTATTTT.

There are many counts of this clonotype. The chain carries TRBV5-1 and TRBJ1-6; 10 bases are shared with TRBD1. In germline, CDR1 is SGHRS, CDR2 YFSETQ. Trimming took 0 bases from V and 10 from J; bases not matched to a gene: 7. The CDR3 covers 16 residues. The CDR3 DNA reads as TGCGCCAGCAGCTTGGCTACGGGACAGGGGTACTCACCCCTCCACTTT. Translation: CASSLATGQGYSPLHF.

Here the CDR3 DNA reads TGTGCCAGCACCCCCCGAGGGTTGGGCTACACCTTC. This gives the protein CASTPRGLGYTF. The genes are TRBV27 and TRBJ1-2; no firm D call. Trimming shortened V by 7 bases and J by 8 bases, and 14 bases separated the two germline ends. CDR3 length: 12 residues. CDR1 and CDR2 from the germline V gene are MNHEY and SMNVEV (reference sequence).

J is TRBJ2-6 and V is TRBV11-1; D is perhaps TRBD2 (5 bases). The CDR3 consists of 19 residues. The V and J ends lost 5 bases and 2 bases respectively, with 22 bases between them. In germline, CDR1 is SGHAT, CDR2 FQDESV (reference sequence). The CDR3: CASSPRFYNTRAGANVLTF. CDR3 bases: TGTGCCAGCAGCCCCCGATTCTACAATACTAGGGCTGGGGCCAACGTCCTGACTTTC.